The next 29 T cell receptor beta chains were all read from a single sample in a study of beta chain features in type 1 diabetes. The study reverse transcribed the entire isolated RNA, so it sequenced expressed TCRB transcripts. Sequencing used immunoSEQ multiplex PCR; TCRdb keeps in-frame clones, though not all of them. Seen here are about 360,000 clones, roughly an eighth observed once, and the top ten hold more than 0.015%. The sequencing input was naive CD4+ T cells from blood. The origin of the receptors is a man between 18 and 35 years old in good health.

V gene TRBV18 combines with J gene TRBJ2-4, with 8 bases fitting TRBD1. V lost 2 bases to trimming and J lost 7 bases; unmatched junction nucleotides: 1. The length of the CDR3 is 13 residues. CDR1 and CDR2 (germline): KGHSH, LQKENI. CDR3 protein: CASSPGQGNIQYF. Written as DNA, the CDR3 is TGTGCCAGCTCACCAGGACAGGGCAACATTCAGTACTTC.

This chain connects TRBV28 to TRBJ2-4, with 10 bases aligning to TRBD1. Germline V gene data show CDR1 as MDHEN and CDR2 as SYDVKM. CDR3 length equals 16 residues. V lost 8 bases, J lost 1 base, and 8 bases stayed unmatched. The CDR3 DNA follows: TGTGCCAGCGAGAGAGCGGGACAGGGGGCCAAAAACATTCAGTACTTC. Its protein is CASERAGQGAKNIQYF.

This clone was recorded a few times. The chain is built from TRBV7-2 and TRBJ1-3, with 7 bases lining up with TRBD1. The germline V gene encodes CDR1 SGHTA and CDR2 FQGNSA. V shed 6 bases and J 4 bases; nucleotides not matched to a gene: 9. The CDR3 has 15 residues. Here the CDR3 DNA reads TGTGCCAGCAGTATGACAGGGATTACCGGAAACACCATATATTTT. It specifies CASSMTGITGNTIYF.

The chain couples TRBV9 to TRBJ2-7; D unresolved. Trimming removed 5 bases from V and 0 bases from J, with 9 bases in between. The germline V gene encodes CDR1 SGDLS and CDR2 YYNGEE. This CDR3 contains 13 residues. The chain's CDR3 is CASSGVVSYEQYF. The CDR3, as DNA: TGTGCCAGCAGTGGTGTAGTCTCCTACGAGCAGTACTTC.

This clone appeared a few times. V usage is TRBV5-6 and J usage is TRBJ2-5, with TRBD2 matching 13 bases. Per the germline V gene, CDR1 is SGHDT and CDR2 is YYEEEE. Unmatched junction bases numbered 0, after V lost 3 bases and J lost 4 bases. This CDR3 is 14 amino acids long. CDR3 nucleotide sequence: TGTGCCAGCAGCTGGACTAGCGGGGGAGAGACCCAGTACTTC. Translating gives CASSWTSGGETQYF. The full variable domain, completed using reference TRBV5-6 and TRBJ2-5, is DAGVTQSPTHLIKTRGQQVTLRCSPKSGHDTVSWYQQALGQGPQFIFQYYEEEERQRGNFPDRFSGHQFPNYSSELNVNALLLGDSALYLCASSWTSGGETQYFGPGTRLLVL.

There are a few counts of this clone. The genes are TRBV28 and TRBJ2-3; weak D call: TRBD1 (6 bases). The CDR3 consists of 16 residues. The germline V gene has CDR1 MDHEN and CDR2 SYDVKM. Trimming removed 5 bases from V and 7 bases from J, with 22 bases in between. The CDR3 region has the DNA TGTGCCAGCAGTCCCCCCGGGACACCGAGTGTCTATACGCAGTATTTT. It is translated as CASSPPGTPSVYTQYF.

The chain links TRBV7-6 to TRBJ2-7; 8 nucleotides agree with TRBD1. V shed 1 base, J shed 2 bases, and the junction held 1 base outside the gene matches. Looked up from germline, CDR1 is SGHVS and CDR2 is FNYEAQ. CDR3 length: 14 residues. CDR3 protein: CASSLETGAYEQYF. As DNA, the CDR3 is TGTGCCAGCAGCTTAGAGACAGGGGCCTACGAGCAGTACTTC. Variable domain in full (rest from reference TRBV7-6 and TRBJ2-7): GAGVSQSPRYKVTKRGQDVALRCDPISGHVSLYWYRQALGQGPEFLTYFNYEAQQDKSGLPNDRFSAERPEGSISTLTIQRTEQRDSAMYRCASSLETGAYEQYFGPGTRLTVT.

The chain uses TRBV5-1 and TRBJ2-2; TRBD2 might be the D (5 bases). V was cut by 7 bases and J by 7 bases, with 14 bases left in between. CDR1 is SGHRS, CDR2 YFSETQ, per germline. This CDR3 spans 13 amino acids. This CDR3 is CASLLKEGGELFF. CDR3 nucleotide sequence: TGCGCCAGCCTATTAAAAGAGGGCGGGGAGCTGTTTTTT.

There are a few counts of this clone. The J gene is TRBJ2-5, the V gene TRBV5-4; TRBD2 matches 12 bases. CDR1 is SGHNT and CDR2 is YYREEE in the germline V gene (reference sequence). This CDR3 has 15 amino acids. J was trimmed by 4 bases and V by 3 bases; bases with no gene match: 4. In DNA form, the CDR3 reads TGTGCCAGCAGCTCTCCGGGACTAGCGGGAGAGACCCAGTACTTC. It specifies CASSSPGLAGETQYF. Together with reference TRBV5-4 and TRBJ2-5, the CDR3 gives the full variable domain: ETGVTQSPTHLIKTRGQQVTLRCSSQSGHNTVSWYQQALGQGPQFIFQYYREEENGRGNFPPRFSGLQFPNYSSELNVNALELDDSALYLCASSSPGLAGETQYFGPGTRLLVL.

This clone has a handful of counts. V usage is TRBV11-3 and J usage is TRBJ2-1; tentatively, D is TRBD1 (5 bases). Deletions cut 1 base from V and 7 bases from J, with 11 bases between. The germline V gene has CDR1 SGHNT and CDR2 YENEEA. This CDR3 is 14 amino acids long. CDR3 nucleotides: TGTGCCAGCAGCTTAGGCAGGGCTAGAAATGAGCAGTTCTTC. Amino acid sequence: CASSLGRARNEQFF.

The table lists this clone with a few counts. The chain is built from TRBV30 and TRBJ2-7; D unclear. Trimming removed 2 bases at V and 2 bases at J, with 4 bases between. The CDR3 runs 11 residues. Germline lookup yields CDR1 GTSNPN and CDR2 SVGIG (reference sequence). The CDR3 sequence: CAWSTAYEQYF. CDR3 DNA sequence: TGTGCCTGGAGTACGGCCTACGAGCAGTACTTC.

The chain recombines TRBV4-2 with TRBJ1-1; D may be TRBD1 (6 bases). The germline CDR1 and CDR2 sequences are LGHNA and YNFKEQ. Trimming pared 4 bases from V and 5 bases from J, leaving 14 bases between. CDR3 length equals 14 residues. The CDR3 spells CASSRIQGGTEAFF. The CDR3, as DNA: TGTGCCAGCAGCCGCATCCAAGGGGGAACTGAAGCTTTCTTT.

The rearrangement links TRBV7-9 to TRBJ2-5, with TRBD1 matching 7 bases. The junction had 5 bases not matched to a gene; V was cut back by 0 bases and J by 4 bases. This CDR3 has 15 residues. The germline gives CDR1 SEHNR, CDR2 FQNEAQ (reference sequence). The CDR3 DNA reads TGTGCCAGCAGCTTAGCGACAGGGCTGGCAGAGACCCAGTACTTC. Its protein is CASSLATGLAETQYF.

This clone was found a few times. This chain links TRBV7-9 with TRBJ2-2; 10 bases fit TRBD2. Germline values: CDR1 SEHNR, CDR2 FQNEAQ (reference sequence). The CDR3 extends over 19 amino acids. The V gene end was trimmed by 5 bases and the J gene end by 0 bases; junction bases not matched to a gene: 12. CDR3 in DNA: TGTGCCAGCAGCACGGGGACTAGCGCAGCCTTTACGAACACCGGGGAGCTGTTTTTT. Translation: CASSTGTSAAFTNTGELFF.

The chain recombines TRBV21-1 with TRBJ2-1; the table's D gene call, TRBD1, was not cross checked with the DNA. TRBV21-1 is marked as a pseudogene. The CDR3 runs to 14 residues. In DNA, the CDR3 is TGTGCCAGCAGCGGGGCCGAGGTGATGGGGCTGCAGTTCTTC. Translation: CASSGAEVMGLQFF.

This sequence joins TRBV27 and TRBJ2-3; 7 bases are a match to TRBD1. The CDR3 sequence is 17 residues long. Germline CDR1 MNHEY, CDR2 SMNVEV (reference sequence). V lost 1 base, J lost 0 bases, and 7 bases stayed unmatched. CDR3 amino acids: CASSLYGTAASTDTQYF. The CDR3 coding sequence is TGTGCCAGCAGTTTATATGGGACAGCGGCTAGCACAGATACGCAGTATTTT.

This clone was seen more than once but under ten times. J is TRBJ2-3 and V is TRBV5-1; 8 positions match TRBD1. V was pared by 0 bases and J by 4 bases, with 7 bases of the junction left unmatched. The CDR3 is 16 amino acids. The germline CDR1 and CDR2 sequences are SGHRS and YFSETQ. The CDR3 region has the DNA TGCGCCAGCAGCTTGGCTCAGGGGGCGATCTCAGATACGCAGTATTTT. Translated, it gives CASSLAQGAISDTQYF.

The gene calls are TRBV30 and TRBJ1-4, with TRBD1 matching over 7 bases. The CDR3 runs 13 residues. V shed 2 bases, J shed 8 bases, and the junction held 5 bases outside the gene matches. Germline CDR1 GTSNPN, CDR2 SVGIG (reference sequence). The CDR3 DNA is TGTGCCTGGAGTACAGGGGTTGGGGAAAAACTGTTTTTT. Protein: CAWSTGVGEKLFF.

This clone was observed a few times. The same CDR3 can be traced to other DNA sequences in this sample. The rearrangement links TRBV7-2 to TRBJ2-5, with 8 bases aligning to TRBD2. The CDR3 consists of 14 residues. Germline lookup yields CDR1 SGHTA and CDR2 FQGNSA. V was pared by 5 bases and J by 4 bases, with 6 bases of the junction left unmatched. For the CDR3, the DNA is TGTGCCAGCAGCCCCCCGGGAGGGAGAGAGACCCAGTACTTC. Translated: CASSPPGGRETQYF.

The CDR3 DNA reads TGTGCCAGCTCCCCCTCCAGACTAGCGGGAGTAGCCTACGAGCAGTACTTC. It specifies CASSPSRLAGVAYEQYF. The chain employs TRBV18 and TRBJ2-7, with 12 positions matching TRBD2. This CDR3 is built from 17 residues. The germline V gene has CDR1 KGHSH and CDR2 LQKENI. Trimming at V came to 6 bases and at J to 2 bases, leaving 11 bases not matched to a gene.

CDR3 region: CASSGVGGHRGTQYF. The DNA of the CDR3 is TGTGCCAGCAGCGGAGTTGGGGGACATCGGGGGACCCAGTACTTC. This chain connects TRBV9 to TRBJ2-5, with D perhaps TRBD1 (6 bases). The germline gives CDR1 SGDLS, CDR2 YYNGEE. The V gene lost 3 bases and the J gene lost 7 bases, with 19 bases spanning the gap. This CDR3 comprises 15 residues.

The rearrangement joins TRBV9 to TRBJ2-1; 8 bases map to TRBD2. With V trimmed by 3 bases and J by 6 bases, 8 bases remained unmatched. In germline, CDR1 is SGDLS, CDR2 YYNGEE. CDR3 size: 15 residues. The CDR3 region is CASSAPGLGTNEQFF. CDR3 DNA: TGTGCCAGCAGCGCCCCGGGACTAGGTACCAATGAGCAGTTCTTC.

This clone occurred once. The rearrangement links TRBV6-1 to TRBJ1-1; 9 bases map to TRBD1. The length of the CDR3 is 15 residues. The V and J ends lost 7 bases and 2 bases, in that order; junction bases with no gene match: 8. The germline CDR1 and CDR2 sequences are MNHNS and SASEGT. The CDR3 region is CASTPDRGRNTEAFF. The DNA of the CDR3 is TGTGCCAGCACCCCGGACAGGGGCCGTAACACTGAAGCTTTCTTT.

This clone has just a few counts. This rearrangement joins TRBV6-6 to TRBJ1-3; D not certain. The germline gives CDR1 MNHNY, CDR2 SVGAGI (reference sequence). There are 16 residues in the CDR3. Trimming stripped 2 bases from V and 1 base from J, with 12 bases between. This chain's CDR3 is CASSYTAGSSGNTIYF. For the CDR3, the DNA is TGTGCCAGCAGTTACACAGCGGGTTCGTCTGGAAACACCATATATTTT.

This clone was found a few times. The chain is built from TRBV30 and TRBJ1-5; 7 bases are shared with TRBD1. The CDR3 sequence is 15 residues long. Germline lookup yields CDR1 GTSNPN and CDR2 SVGIG (reference sequence). J was trimmed by 0 bases and V by 2 bases; bases with no gene match: 4. Here the CDR3 reads CAWSTGDFSNQPQHF. The CDR3 coding sequence is TGTGCCTGGAGTACAGGGGACTTTAGCAATCAGCCCCAGCATTTT.

The chain employs TRBV5-4 and TRBJ1-1; D may be TRBD1 (5 bases). The CDR3 length is 15 residues. Germline lookup yields CDR1 SGHNT and CDR2 YYREEE (reference sequence). V was shortened by 0 bases and J by 5 bases, with 14 bases between the two germline ends. CDR3 in amino acids: CASSLGVRENTEAFF. DNA for the CDR3: TGTGCCAGCAGCTTGGGGGTCAGGGAAAATACTGAAGCTTTCTTT.

This clone was counted between two and nine times. J is TRBJ2-1 and V is TRBV6-6, with D perhaps matching TRBD1 (5 bases). Trimming removed 2 bases from V and 10 bases from J, with 15 bases in between. The germline gives CDR1 MNHNY, CDR2 SVGAGI (reference sequence). The CDR3 has 14 residues. The CDR3 coding sequence is TGTGCCAGCAGTTACACCCTAGGGGCCTCCGAGCAGTTCTTC. It codes for CASSYTLGASEQFF.

The rearrangement links TRBV20-1 to TRBJ2-7; D call uncertain. Trimming took 0 bases from V and 2 from J, leaving 2 bases between them. In germline, CDR1 is DFQATT, CDR2 SNEGSKA (reference sequence). CDR3 size: 11 residues. CDR3 loop: CSARDAYEQYF. CDR3 sequence (DNA): TGCAGTGCTAGAGACGCCTACGAGCAGTACTTC.

This clone showed up just a few times. The chain recombines TRBV30 with TRBJ2-5, with D tentatively TRBD1 (6 bases). The J call may be wrong; the DNA end is better matched by TRBJ2-7. The CDR3 covers 13 residues. The germline CDR1 and CDR2 sequences are GTSNPN and SVGIG (reference sequence). CDR3 nucleotide sequence: TGTGCCTGGAGTGGGGACATCTCCTACGAGCAGTACTTC. Translation gives CAWSGDISYEQYF.